The 5 T cell receptor beta chains below all came from one sample that was sequenced in a study of blood T cell repertoires in COVID-19. Libraries were prepared by immunoSEQ multiplex PCR; TCRdb keeps only in-frame clonotypes and omits some of them. The table includes a few hundred thousand clones, approximately 85% detected once. Sequencing input: peripheral blood. These receptors all come from a man in his forties or fifties with active or convalescent COVID-19.

The chain links TRBV6-5 to TRBJ1-4, with D hard to call. This CDR3 region has 14 residues. V lost 8 bases to trimming and J lost 5 bases, with 15 bases between them. Germline CDR1 MNHEY, CDR2 SVGAGI. CDR3 nucleotides: TGTGCCAGCGGTTTCCTCCAGAGGAATGAAAAACTGTTTTTT. This translates into CASGFLQRNEKLFF.

The J gene is TRBJ2-3, the V gene TRBV6-2 or TRBV6-3, with 15 bases that match TRBD2. The germline CDR1 and CDR2 sequences are MNHEY and SVGEGT. The trim removed 2 bases at V and 10 bases at J, leaving 4 bases unmatched. The CDR3 has 15 residues. This CDR3 reads CASSYAGLAGGPQYF. The CDR3 DNA follows: TGTGCCAGCAGTTACGCGGGACTAGCGGGAGGCCCGCAGTATTTT.

The chain employs TRBV11-2 and TRBJ1-1; no definite D call. The CDR3 contains 15 residues. Between the trimmed V and J ends, which lost 5 bases and 0 bases, there was a span of 13 bases. Germline V gives CDR1 SGHAT, CDR2 FQNNGV. CDR3 nucleotides: TGTGCCAGCAGCCCCGCAGGTCCTATGAACACTGAAGCTTTCTTT. Its protein is CASSPAGPMNTEAFF.

This clone was observed a handful of times. The chain uses TRBV28 and TRBJ2-1, with D maybe TRBD2 (5 bases). The CDR3 is 19 amino acids. V was shortened by 5 bases and J by 0 bases, with 23 bases between the two germline ends. Germline CDR1 MDHEN, CDR2 SYDVKM. CDR3 region: CASSHRLGLLISSYNEQFF. The CDR3 DNA follows: TGTGCCAGCAGTCATAGGCTCGGACTGCTCATAAGCTCCTACAATGAGCAGTTCTTC. Drawing the rest from reference TRBV28 and TRBJ2-1, the complete variable domain is DVKVTQSSRYLVKRTGEKVFLECVQDMDHENMFWYRQDPGLGLRLIYFSYDVKMKEKGDIPEGYSVSREKKERFSLILESASTNQTSMYLCASSHRLGLLISSYNEQFFGPGTRLTVL.

The V and J genes are TRBV5-8 and TRBJ2-1, with D possibly TRBD2 on 7 matching bases. Trimming removed 0 bases from V and 4 bases from J, with 11 bases in between. The CDR3 extends over 15 amino acids. The germline V gene encodes CDR1 SGHTS and CDR2 YDEGEE. Written as DNA, the CDR3 is TGTGCCAGCAGCTTGGGGGCGGGGGCATACAATGAGCAGTTCTTC. Protein sequence: CASSLGAGAYNEQFF.